These 11 T cell receptor beta chains were sequenced from one sample in a study of CD8 T cells in Susac syndrome. With random hexamers, reverse transcription was performed on about 0.45 to 1 ug of RNA. Each CDR3 protein gets one entry after TCRdb re-called the immunoSEQ multiplex PCR reads with MiXCR. The sample includes some 220,000 distinct CDR3 sequences, around 95% of them seen just once. Sequenced sample: CD4+ T cells from PBMCs. Receptors were obtained from a human donor with multiple sclerosis.

The J gene is TRBJ2-7, the V gene TRBV7-8, with D tentatively TRBD2 (5 bases). This CDR3 spans 15 amino acids. Trimming took off 1 base at V and 2 bases at J, with 12 bases between the two ends. Germline V lookup: CDR1 SGHVS, CDR2 FQNEAQ. CDR3 nucleotides: TGTGCCAGCAGCTTAGGCAGGACTTTGGCCTACGAGCAGTACTTC. The encoded protein is CASSLGRTLAYEQYF.

V gene TRBV29-1 combines with J gene TRBJ2-1; perhaps TRBD2 as D (6 bases). The CDR3 loop spans 12 amino acids. Germline values: CDR1 SQVTM, CDR2 ANQGSEA. V was pared by 7 bases and J by 10 bases, with 17 bases between. In DNA form, the CDR3 reads TGCAGCGCCGGGGTGGGAGGCCGCGAGCAGTTCTTC. Translation: CSAGVGGREQFF.

The V gene is TRBV20-1, the J gene TRBJ2-1; D unclear. Trimming left V 2 bases short and J 13 bases short, with 18 bases between. Germline V gives CDR1 DFQATT, CDR2 SNEGSKA (reference sequence). There are 13 residues in the CDR3. Here the CDR3 reads CSARLSSLDVQFF. Here the CDR3 DNA reads TGCAGTGCTAGACTGAGCAGTTTGGACGTTCAGTTCTTC.

The chain is built from TRBV28 and TRBJ1-5, with D maybe TRBD1 (6 bases). The CDR3 contains 15 residues. Trimming left V 10 bases short and J 2 bases short, with 18 bases between. The V gene's germline CDR1 is MDHEN and CDR2 SYDVKM. The CDR3 sequence is CATEAGGLGNQPQHF. As DNA, the CDR3 is TGTGCCACCGAGGCGGGGGGCTTGGGCAATCAGCCCCAGCATTTT.

This clonotype appeared a single time. The V call is TRBV20-1, the J call TRBJ2-1, with D possibly TRBD1 on 6 matching bases. The CDR3 consists of 13 residues. CDR1 and CDR2 from the germline V gene are DFQATT and SNEGSKA (reference sequence). With 3 bases removed from V and 9 bases from J, the gap between germline ends came to 15 bases. DNA for the CDR3: TGCAGTGCTAGCCGCCATGGGGGCCTTGAGCAGTTCTTC. Translating it yields CSASRHGGLEQFF.

The V gene is TRBV27, the J gene TRBJ2-1; 8 bases agree with TRBD2. V lost 2 bases and J lost 8; bases outside the gene matches: 8. The germline CDR1 and CDR2 sequences are MNHEY and SMNVEV (reference sequence). The CDR3 spans 15 residues. CDR3 coding DNA: TGTGCCAGCAGTTTAAGGCGGGAGGCCCAGGATGAGCAGTTCTTC. Amino acids: CASSLRREAQDEQFF.

This sequence joins TRBV30 and TRBJ2-7; a possible D gene is TRBD2 (6 bases). Germline lookup yields CDR1 GTSNPN and CDR2 SVGIG (reference sequence). Between the trimmed V and J ends, which lost 4 bases and 5 bases, there was a span of 9 bases. There are 11 residues in the CDR3. CDR3 DNA sequence: TGTGCCTGGACGGGAGTCCACGAGCAGTACTTC. It specifies CAWTGVHEQYF.

This chain links TRBV3-1 with TRBJ1-2; 8 positions match TRBD1. Trimming at V came to 5 bases and at J to 7 bases, leaving 9 bases not matched to a gene. The germline gives CDR1 LGHDT, CDR2 YNNKEL (reference sequence). The length of the CDR3 is 14 residues. The CDR3 bases are TGTGCCAGCAGCTACAGACAGGGGCGGGCTGGCTACACCTTC. It specifies CASSYRQGRAGYTF.

The V and J genes are TRBV20-1 and TRBJ1-2; 7 nucleotides line up with TRBD1. V gave up 0 bases and J gave up 4 bases; unmatched junction bases: 14. There are 17 residues in the CDR3. Per the germline V gene, CDR1 is DFQATT and CDR2 is SNEGSKA (reference sequence). CDR3 region: CSARDLSFDRARYGYTF. In nucleotides, the CDR3 is TGCAGTGCTAGAGATCTTTCGTTTGACAGGGCCCGCTATGGCTACACCTTC.

The genes are TRBV10-3 and TRBJ1-1, with D possibly matching TRBD1 (5 bases). V lost 6 bases, J lost 8 bases, and 10 bases lay in between. Germline assignment: CDR1 ENHRY and CDR2 SYGVKD. The CDR3 consists of 11 residues. This CDR3 reads CAIRGVGEAFF. In DNA, the CDR3 is TGTGCCATCAGAGGGGTAGGGGAAGCTTTCTTT.

The chain couples TRBV7-9 to TRBJ2-7; D uncertain. Germline CDR1 and CDR2: SEHNR and FQNEAQ (reference sequence). Trimming took 3 bases from V and 7 from J, leaving 16 bases between them. CDR3 length equals 14 residues. CDR3 sequence (DNA): TGTGCCAGCAGCTTCGGAATGGGTCCTGGAGAGCAGTACTTC. Protein product: CASSFGMGPGEQYF.